The next 19 T cell receptor beta chains were all read from a single sample in a study of early stage breast cancer tumors. Sequencing used immunoSEQ multiplex PCR; TCRdb keeps in-frame clones, though not all of them. The sample shows some 70,000 clones, more than 60% of them seen only once. The sample consisted of blood. The source of these receptors is a person in their sixties or seventies with breast cancer.

The chain recombines TRBV30 with TRBJ1-1; maybe TRBD1 (6 bases). Trimming removed 5 bases from V and 1 base from J, with 11 bases in between. The CDR3 contains 13 residues. CDR1 is GTSNPN and CDR2 is SVGIG in the germline V gene (reference sequence). The CDR3 spells CAWGGQTNTEAFF. The CDR3 region has the DNA TGTGCCTGGGGGGGACAAACGAACACTGAAGCTTTCTTT.

The V and J genes are TRBV19 and TRBJ1-5, with D maybe TRBD1 (6 bases). Germline V lookup: CDR1 LNHDA, CDR2 SQIVND (reference sequence). The CDR3 has 18 amino acids. The V end was cut by 3 bases, the J end by 7 bases, with 25 bases between. CDR3 nucleotide sequence: TGTGCCAGTAGTATTGAAGCGACAGGTCTAGGAGAGGGACAGCCCCAGCATTTT. Its protein is CASSIEATGLGEGQPQHF.

This chain connects TRBV11-2 to TRBJ1-6; 9 bases line up with TRBD1. CDR3 length: 15 amino acids. The V and J ends lost 5 bases and 6 bases, in that order; junction bases with no gene match: 5. Germline loops: CDR1 SGHAT, CDR2 FQNNGV. CDR3 DNA sequence: TGTGCCAGCAGCCCTGACAGGGGGATTAATTCACCCCTCCACTTT. It yields the protein CASSPDRGINSPLHF.

This clone was counted only a few times. The V gene is TRBV19, the J gene TRBJ1-2; D ambiguous. The CDR3 has 14 residues. Per the germline V gene, CDR1 is LNHDA and CDR2 is SQIVND (reference sequence). The V end lost 6 bases, the J end lost 4 bases, and 15 bases lay between the germline ends. The CDR3 region has the DNA TGTGCCAGTAGCCCCCGGGCAAGATTCTATGGCTACACCTTC. Translated, it gives CASSPRARFYGYTF.

This clone showed up just a few times. V is TRBV5-6 and J is TRBJ1-5; D is ambiguous. CDR3 length equals 15 residues. Germline-derived CDR1 and CDR2 are SGHDT and YYEEEE. Trimming stripped 1 base from V and 4 bases from J, with 12 bases between. The CDR3 DNA follows: TGTGCCAGCAGCTTGACTGGCAGGATAAATCAGCCCCAGCATTTT. Protein sequence: CASSLTGRINQPQHF. The entire variable domain, with the rest obtained from reference TRBV5-6 and TRBJ1-5, is as follows: DAGVTQSPTHLIKTRGQQVTLRCSPKSGHDTVSWYQQALGQGPQFIFQYYEEEERQRGNFPDRFSGHQFPNYSSELNVNALLLGDSALYLCASSLTGRINQPQHFGDGTRLSIL.

This chain connects TRBV5-1 to TRBJ2-2; 11 nucleotides line up with TRBD2. This CDR3 has 16 amino acids. V trimming: 2 bases; J trimming: 3 bases; junction bases outside the gene matches: 3. Germline CDR1 reads SGHRS; CDR2 reads YFSETQ. The CDR3 is CASSLRLAGYTGELFF. Written as DNA, the CDR3 is TGCGCCAGCAGCTTACGACTAGCGGGATACACCGGGGAGCTGTTTTTT.

This chain uses TRBV30 with TRBJ2-7; TRBD1 matches at 7 bases. CDR1 is GTSNPN and CDR2 is SVGIG in the germline V gene (reference sequence). The CDR3 runs 18 residues. After removal of 3 bases from V and 7 bases from J, the junction contained 24 bases not matched to a gene. This CDR3 is CAWRGPTGTDPTLREQYF. The CDR3 DNA follows: TGTGCCTGGAGAGGACCGACAGGGACCGATCCCACCCTGAGGGAGCAGTACTTC.

The chain couples TRBV7-3 to TRBJ2-1, with TRBD2 matching over 13 bases. The CDR3 has 15 amino acids. The V segment lost 5 bases and the J segment 6 bases; nucleotides outside the gene matches: 4. Per germline, CDR1 SGHTA and CDR2 FQGTGA. The CDR3 is CASSRTSGSSNEQFF. The CDR3 DNA reads TGTGCCAGCAGCCGGACTAGCGGGAGTAGCAATGAGCAGTTCTTC.

The rearrangement joins TRBV6-1 to TRBJ1-2, with D maybe TRBD1 (6 bases). CDR3 length: 15 amino acids. Germline lookup yields CDR1 MNHNS and CDR2 SASEGT. Deletions cut 1 base from V and 5 bases from J, with 14 bases between. The chain's CDR3 is CASSEEGRGGYGYTF. In nucleotides, the CDR3 is TGTGCCAGCAGTGAAGAGGGCAGGGGCGGATATGGCTACACCTTC.

The chain links TRBV6-5 to TRBJ2-7, with D maybe TRBD1 (6 bases). Trimming removed 6 bases from V and 1 base from J, with 7 bases in between. CDR1 and CDR2 (germline): MNHEY, SVGAGI. This CDR3 is 12 amino acids long. The CDR3 spells CASSDRSYEQYF. In DNA form, the CDR3 reads TGTGCCAGCAGCGACAGGTCCTACGAGCAGTACTTC.

V is TRBV7-8 and J is TRBJ2-4; a weak D match, TRBD2 (5 bases). This CDR3 is built from 16 residues. From germline, CDR1 is SGHVS and CDR2 FQNEAQ. Trimming left V 5 bases short and J 2 bases short, with 16 bases between. The CDR3 bases are TGTGCCAGCAGCCCGGTTAGGGTGACTACCAAAAACATTCAGTACTTC. Residues: CASSPVRVTTKNIQYF.

This chain's CDR3 is CASSGAGVSNEKLFF. In DNA, the CDR3 is TGCGCCAGCAGTGGCGCCGGGGTTTCTAATGAAAAACTGTTTTTT. The chain combines TRBV5-1 with TRBJ1-4; D remains ambiguous. Trimming cost V 5 bases and J 3 bases, with 14 bases left between them. The CDR3 has 15 residues. Germline CDR1 reads SGHRS; CDR2 reads YFSETQ. The full variable domain, rest sourced from reference TRBV5-1 and TRBJ1-4, is KAGVTQTPRYLIKTRGQQVTLSCSPISGHRSVSWYQQTPGQGLQFLFEYFSETQRNKGNFPGRFSGRQFSNSRSEMNVSTLELGDSALYLCASSGAGVSNEKLFFGSGTQLSVL.

The CDR3 nucleotides read TGTGCCAGCAGTGGGCTGGCGGGGGAGCAGTACTTC. Its translation: CASSGLAGEQYF. The chain carries TRBV6-1 and TRBJ2-7; possibly TRBD2 for D (6 bases). The V end was cut by 4 bases, the J end by 7 bases, with 11 bases between. This CDR3 comprises 12 residues. Germline V lookup: CDR1 MNHNS, CDR2 SASEGT.

The chain combines TRBV7-9 with TRBJ2-3; 7 bases map to TRBD2. V lost 5 bases, J lost 5 bases, and 4 bases stayed unmatched. The germline V gene encodes CDR1 SEHNR and CDR2 FQNEAQ (reference sequence). This CDR3 is 13 amino acids long. The CDR3 DNA is TGTGCCAGCAGCCCCCGGGGGGTAGATACGCAGTATTTT. Encoded protein: CASSPRGVDTQYF.

This clone was observed a single time. This chain uses TRBV7-2 with TRBJ1-2; D unresolved. CDR1 and CDR2 (germline): SGHTA, FQGNSA. The CDR3 runs 14 residues. Trimming left V 3 bases short and J 2 bases short, with 10 bases between. Here the CDR3 DNA reads TGTGCCAGCAGCTTCGAAGGAGCGAACTATGGCTACACCTTC. Translated: CASSFEGANYGYTF.

In this sample, this clone turned up a few times. The chain is built from TRBV2 and TRBJ2-2; 10 bases are a match to TRBD1. This CDR3 comprises 14 residues. Germline V gene data show CDR1 as SNHLY and CDR2 as FYNNEI. V trimming: 8 bases; J trimming: 6 bases; junction bases outside the gene matches: 6. CDR3 DNA sequence: TGTGCCAGCTCCCCGACAGGGGGCGCCGGGGAGCTGTTTTTT. Amino acids: CASSPTGGAGELFF.

V gene TRBV5-1 combines with J gene TRBJ2-3; D is perhaps TRBD1 (6 bases). Trimming left V 0 bases short and J 2 bases short, with 7 bases between. The CDR3 extends over 14 amino acids. Germline loops: CDR1 SGHRS, CDR2 YFSETQ. The CDR3 bases are TGCGCCAGCAGCTTGGAGGGGGACACAGATACGCAGTATTTT. Amino acid sequence: CASSLEGDTDTQYF.

On this clone itself: A read error may account for a junction end that differs from germline. This rearrangement joins TRBV5-4 to TRBJ1-2, with a possible D match to TRBD1 (5 bases). CDR3 length equals 15 residues. Germline V gene sequence: CDR1 SGHNT, CDR2 YYREEE (reference sequence). CDR3 in amino acids: CASSQDRGSNYGYTF. DNA for the CDR3: TGCGCCAGCAGCCAAGATAGGGGATCCAACTATGGCTACACCTTC. The full variable domain, in which reference TRBV5-4 and TRBJ1-2 provide the parts outside the CDR3, is ETGVTQSPTHLIKTRGQQVTLRCSSQSGHNTVSWYQQALGQGPQFIFQYYREEENGRGNFPPRFSGLQFPNYSSELNVNALELDDSALYLCASSQDRGSNYGYTFGSGTRLTVV.

This clone has only a few counts. The chain has TRBV18 and TRBJ1-1; tentatively, D is TRBD1 (5 bases). Germline assignment: CDR1 KGHSH and CDR2 LQKENI. This CDR3 comprises 13 residues. The V gene lost 6 bases and the J gene lost 5 bases, with 13 bases spanning the gap. CDR3 sequence (DNA): TGTGCCAGCTCCAGCAGAGGGGAAACTGAAGCTTTCTTT. It specifies CASSSRGETEAFF.